Presented here are 18 T cell receptor beta chains from one specimen sequenced in a study of CD8 T cells in Susac syndrome. It was with random hexamers that roughly 0.5 to 1 ug RNA was reverse transcribed. MiXCR was run by TCRdb on the immunoSEQ multiplex PCR reads, yielding one entry per CDR3 protein. Among under 200,000 distinct CDR3 sequences, just under 95% were seen once, and the ten largest hold under 0.15%. Sequences were obtained from CD4+ T cells from PBMCs. These receptor sequences come from a human donor in good health.

The V gene is TRBV4-3, the J gene TRBJ2-3; 8 nucleotides align to TRBD2. CDR3 size: 18 residues. Germline V gene sequence: CDR1 LGHNA, CDR2 YSLEER. With 0 bases clipped from V and 0 bases from J, the junction kept 8 bases outside the gene matches. CDR3 in amino acids: CASSQDSGNLASTDTQYF. The CDR3 DNA is TGCGCCAGCAGCCAAGATAGCGGGAATCTCGCTAGCACAGATACGCAGTATTTT.

This chain uses TRBV4-2 with TRBJ1-2; a possible D gene is TRBD1 (6 bases). CDR3 length equals 14 residues. From germline, CDR1 is LGHNA and CDR2 YNFKEQ. The V gene lost 0 bases and the J gene lost 7 bases, with 12 bases spanning the gap. This CDR3 is CASSQDKAGVGYTF. The CDR3 nucleotides read TGTGCCAGCAGCCAAGACAAAGCAGGGGTTGGCTACACCTTC.

This sequence joins TRBV29-1 and TRBJ1-4; D remains unclear. The germline V gene has CDR1 SQVTM and CDR2 ANQGSEA. Trimming removed 5 bases from V and 8 bases from J, with 18 bases in between. The CDR3 contains 14 residues. The CDR3 DNA sequence: TGCAGCGTTTCCCGCCCGGATTACTCGGAAAAACTGTTTTTT. Translated: CSVSRPDYSEKLFF.

The chain combines TRBV6-2 or TRBV6-3 with TRBJ2-7, with a possible D match to TRBD1 (6 bases). V was shortened by 6 bases and J by 6 bases, with 15 bases between the two germline ends. This CDR3 comprises 13 residues. Germline V CDR1 and CDR2: MNHEY, SVGEGT. This CDR3 is CASRSTGRGEQYF. CDR3 nucleotide sequence: TGTGCCAGCAGATCCACAGGGAGAGGCGAGCAGTACTTC.

The chain employs TRBV29-1 and TRBJ1-4, with D hard to call. The V end was cut by 4 bases, the J end by 8 bases, with 8 bases between. Germline CDR1 reads SQVTM; CDR2 reads ANQGSEA. CDR3 length: 11 amino acids. Written as DNA, the CDR3 is TGCAGCGTTGCTGTGGGGGAAAAACTGTTTTTT. It translates to CSVAVGEKLFF.

The chain couples TRBV30 to TRBJ2-7; D unresolved. Trimming pared 5 bases from V and 7 bases from J, leaving 12 bases between. Germline V CDR1 and CDR2: GTSNPN, SVGIG (reference sequence). The CDR3 sequence is 11 residues long. The CDR3 nucleotides are TGTGCCTGGGGATCTACGGCGGAGCAGTACTTC. Encoded protein: CAWGSTAEQYF.

This rearrangement joins TRBV30 to TRBJ1-1; D is unresolved. The V end was cut by 3 bases, the J end by 3 bases, with 11 bases between. Germline V lookup: CDR1 GTSNPN, CDR2 SVGIG (reference sequence). This CDR3 is 13 amino acids long. The CDR3 DNA is TGTGCCTGGAGGAAGCGATTGGACACTGAAGCTTTCTTT. Translation: CAWRKRLDTEAFF.

The V and J genes are TRBV19 and TRBJ1-2; TRBD1 is a possible D gene (6 bases). V was clipped by 5 bases and J by 2 bases, with 15 bases between them. There are 15 residues in the CDR3. Germline lookup yields CDR1 LNHDA and CDR2 SQIVND (reference sequence). The CDR3 region has the DNA TGTGCCAGTAGTGCAATTCGAGGACAGAACTATGGCTACACCTTC. Residues: CASSAIRGQNYGYTF.

This rearrangement joins TRBV18 to TRBJ1-1; no clear D. The germline gives CDR1 KGHSH, CDR2 LQKENI. Trimming took 5 bases from V and 11 from J, leaving 24 bases between them. The CDR3 is 15 residues long. CDR3 nucleotide sequence: TGTGCCAGCTCAGTAGACGGGCGGCCCGGAATTACGGCTTTCTTT. As protein: CASSVDGRPGITAFF.

The chain combines TRBV9 with TRBJ2-3; no firm D call. Trimming stripped 2 bases from V and 0 bases from J, with 10 bases between. This CDR3 has 15 amino acids. Germline-derived CDR1 and CDR2 are SGDLS and YYNGEE. This chain's CDR3 is CASSVRSASTDTQYF. The CDR3 nucleotides read TGTGCCAGCAGCGTCCGATCAGCAAGCACAGATACGCAGTATTTT. The full variable domain, with the rest looked up from reference TRBV9 and TRBJ2-3, is DSGVTQTPKHLITATGQRVTLRCSPRSGDLSVYWYQQSLDQGLQFLIQYYNGEERAKGNILERFSAQQFPDLHSELNLSSLELGDSALYFCASSVRSASTDTQYFGPGTRLTVL.

The chain couples TRBV12-3 or TRBV12-4 to TRBJ1-5, with D possibly matching TRBD1 (5 bases). V dropped 5 bases and J dropped 11 bases, with 19 bases sitting between them. CDR3 length equals 14 residues. The CDR3 DNA follows: TGTGCCAGCAGTCTCCGGGACGGAGGAGCAGCCCAGCATTTT. Its protein is CASSLRDGGAAQHF.

This chain joins TRBV11-2 and TRBJ2-5; TRBD1 agrees at 8 bases. The CDR3 length is 16 residues. Germline V gene lookup returns CDR1 SGHAT and CDR2 FQNNGV. J gave up 1 base and V 3 bases, and 7 bases lay outside the gene matches. This CDR3 is CASSLGATGGQETQYF. The CDR3 nucleotides read TGTGCCAGCAGCTTGGGCGCAACAGGGGGCCAAGAGACCCAGTACTTC.

The chain joins TRBV3-1 to TRBJ2-1; D assignment may be TRBD1 or TRBD2 (6 bases each). This CDR3 has 16 residues. The ends were cut back, 3 bases at V and 8 bases at J, with 20 bases in the middle. The V gene's germline CDR1 is LGHDT and CDR2 YNNKEL (reference sequence). The CDR3 region is CASSHPSEEEGDEQFF. For the CDR3, the DNA is TGTGCCAGCAGCCACCCATCGGAGGAGGAGGGGGATGAGCAGTTCTTC.

The chain links TRBV20-1 to TRBJ1-5, with D unclear. This CDR3 has 15 residues. The germline V gene has CDR1 DFQATT and CDR2 SNEGSKA (reference sequence). V dropped 0 bases and J dropped 5 bases, with 14 bases sitting between them. CDR3 nucleotides: TGCAGTGCTAGAGATCTGGGAGGACCACATCAGCCCCAGCATTTT. This encodes CSARDLGGPHQPQHF.

The rearrangement uses TRBV7-9 and TRBJ1-1; D is ambiguous. Trimming cost V 11 bases and J 3 bases, with 16 bases left between them. The CDR3 is 13 residues long. CDR1 SEHNR and CDR2 FQNEAQ come from the germline V gene (reference sequence). The CDR3 loop is CACASDGYTEAFF. The CDR3 bases are TGTGCCTGCGCCTCGGACGGCTACACTGAAGCTTTCTTT. The variable domain in full, with the rest retrieved from reference TRBV7-9 and TRBJ1-1, is DTGVSQNPRHKITKRGQNVTFRCDPISEHNRLYWYRQTLGQGPEFLTYFQNEAQLEKSRLLSDRFSAERPKGSFSTLEIQRTEQGDSAMYLCACASDGYTEAFFGQGTRLTVV.

The chain couples TRBV3-1 to TRBJ2-1; D is unclear. The CDR3 is 12 residues long. Trimming took 1 base from V and 9 from J, leaving 7 bases between them. Germline V gene data show CDR1 as LGHDT and CDR2 as YNNKEL (reference sequence). The CDR3 sequence: CASSQVHSEQFF. DNA for the CDR3: TGTGCCAGCAGCCAAGTTCACAGTGAGCAGTTCTTC.

This sequence joins TRBV27 and TRBJ1-1, with TRBD1 as a possible D gene (6 bases). CDR1 is MNHEY and CDR2 is SMNVEV in the germline V gene (reference sequence). V lost 4 bases and J 4 bases, leaving 16 bases between the germline ends. This CDR3 contains 15 residues. The CDR3 sequence is CASSSSGGLVTEAFF. The DNA for the CDR3 is TGTGCCAGCAGTTCCTCGGGGGGGCTGGTCACTGAAGCTTTCTTT.

This chain links TRBV2 with TRBJ2-7; no reliable D call. The germline CDR1 and CDR2 sequences are SNHLY and FYNNEI. V lost 8 bases, J lost 3 bases, and 11 bases lay in between. The CDR3 has 12 amino acids. The chain's CDR3 is CASCGVVYEQYF. The DNA of the CDR3 is TGTGCCAGCTGTGGAGTGGTCTACGAGCAGTACTTC.